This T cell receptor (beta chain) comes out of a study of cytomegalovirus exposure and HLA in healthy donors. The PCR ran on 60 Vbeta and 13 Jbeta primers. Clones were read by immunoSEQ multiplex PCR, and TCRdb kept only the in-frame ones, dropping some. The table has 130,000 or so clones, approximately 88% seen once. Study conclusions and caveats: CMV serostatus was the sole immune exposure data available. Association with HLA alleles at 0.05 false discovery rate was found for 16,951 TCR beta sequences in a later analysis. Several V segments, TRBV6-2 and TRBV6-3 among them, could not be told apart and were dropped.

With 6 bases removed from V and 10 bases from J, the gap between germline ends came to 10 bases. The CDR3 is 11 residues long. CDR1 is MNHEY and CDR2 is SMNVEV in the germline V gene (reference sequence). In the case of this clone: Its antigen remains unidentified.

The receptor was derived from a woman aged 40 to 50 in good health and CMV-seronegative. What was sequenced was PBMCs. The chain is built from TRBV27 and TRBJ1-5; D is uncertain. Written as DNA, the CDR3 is TGTGCCAGCAGCTATAGTTGTCCCCAGCATTTT. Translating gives CASSYSCPQHF.